The source of this T cell receptor beta chain is a study of blood T cell repertoires in COVID-19. The table came from immunoSEQ multiplex PCR; TCRdb's copy has only in-frame clones and leaves some out. In the table there are more than 95,000 clones, more than 80% of which are singletons. Per the germline V gene, CDR1 is MNHNS and CDR2 is SASEGT. This CDR3 is built from 19 residues. V gave up 2 bases and J gave up 3 bases; unmatched junction bases: 14. The chain is built from TRBV6-1 and TRBJ2-1; TRBD2 matches at 9 bases. The sample comprised peripheral blood. The receptor was derived from a woman aged 80 or over with COVID-19, enrolled during active disease. The CDR3 nucleotides are TGTGCCAGCAGTGAATGGGCTAGCGGGGCAACCCGGCTCTACAATGAGCAGTTCTTC. Protein sequence: CASSEWASGATRLYNEQFF.